This is a list of T cell receptor beta chains from one sample in a study of cytomegalovirus exposure and HLA in healthy donors. Profiling relied on immunoSEQ multiplex PCR, and the TCRdb table lists in-frame clones only, not all of them. The table includes roughly 110,000 clones, roughly 80% detected once. Input material: PBMCs. All receptors come from a man younger than 40 in good health and CMV-seronegative. Both conserved end residues are part of each CDR3. A D gene is named only where the DNA matches it firmly. Size tells how often a clone was seen (once, few, many) or the class of an expanded clone, and some rows leave it out.

V gene	J gene	D gene	clone size	CDR3 protein	CDR3 DNA
TRBV6-1	TRBJ2-5	NA	NA	CASRRNRETQYF	TGTGCCAGCAGAAGAAATAGAGAGACCCAGTACTTC
TRBV7-9	TRBJ1-5	TRBD1	NA	CASSLAGTGGRGNQPQHF	TGTGCCAGCAGCTTAGCGGGGACAGGGGGCAGAGGCAATCAGCCCCAGCATTTT
TRBV29-1	TRBJ2-7	NA	NA	CSVGYSGEQYF	TGCAGCGTTGGATATTCGGGGGAGCAGTACTTC
TRBV9	TRBJ2-7	TRBD1	NA	CASSVGQNPYEQYF	TGTGCCAGCAGCGTGGGACAGAACCCCTACGAGCAGTACTTC
TRBV7-6	TRBJ1-2	TRBD1	NA	CASSKTTGGGFYGYTF	TGTGCCAGCAGCAAAACGACAGGGGGCGGGTTCTATGGCTACACCTTC
TRBV6-5	TRBJ2-7	NA	once	CASSYDRPSHEQYF	TGTGCCAGCAGTTACGACAGACCCTCCCACGAGCAGTACTTC
TRBV4-1	TRBJ2-7	TRBD2	NA	CASSQLPSGSPYEQYF	TGCGCCAGCAGCCAATTACCTAGCGGGAGTCCCTACGAGCAGTACTTC
TRBV2	TRBJ2-2	NA	NA	CASSFQVGELFF	TGTGCCAGCAGTTTCCAGGTGGGGGAGCTGTTTTTT
TRBV10-1	TRBJ2-7	NA	NA	CASSEWAGNEQYF	TGCGCCAGCAGTGAGTGGGCAGGGAACGAGCAGTACTTC
TRBV29-1	TRBJ1-3	NA	NA	CSATGLIMNTIYF	TGCAGCGCAACAGGGCTGATTATGAACACCATATATTTT